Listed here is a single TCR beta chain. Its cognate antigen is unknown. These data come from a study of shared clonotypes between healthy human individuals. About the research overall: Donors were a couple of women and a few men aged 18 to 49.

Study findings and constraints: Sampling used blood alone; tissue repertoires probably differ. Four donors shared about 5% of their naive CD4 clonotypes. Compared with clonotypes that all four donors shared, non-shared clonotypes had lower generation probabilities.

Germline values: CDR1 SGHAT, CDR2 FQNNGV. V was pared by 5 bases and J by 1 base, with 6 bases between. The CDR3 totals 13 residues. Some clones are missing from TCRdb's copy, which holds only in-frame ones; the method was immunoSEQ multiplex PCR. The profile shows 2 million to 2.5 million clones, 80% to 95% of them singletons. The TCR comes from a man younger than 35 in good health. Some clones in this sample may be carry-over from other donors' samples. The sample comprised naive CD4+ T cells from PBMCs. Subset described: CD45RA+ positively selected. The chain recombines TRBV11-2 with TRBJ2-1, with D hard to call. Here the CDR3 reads CASSRQSYNEQFF. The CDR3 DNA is TGTGCCAGCAGCCGCCAGTCCTACAATGAGCAGTTCTTC. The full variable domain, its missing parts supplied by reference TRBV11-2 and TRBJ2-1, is EAGVAQSPRYKIIEKRQSVAFWCNPISGHATLYWYQQILGQGPKLLIQFQNNGVVDDSQLPKDRFSAERLKGVDSTLKIQPAKLEDSAVYLCASSRQSYNEQFFGPGTRLTVL.